This T cell receptor (beta chain) was captured by sequencing in a study of glioma-infiltrating T cells. A remark on this clonotype: Its antigen is as yet unknown.

Study-wide results and caveats: Very few CDR3 sequences were shared between tissue and blood. Gliomas, especially low-grade, showed above-expected tissue-blood divergence; non-neoplastic patients showed below.

Germline V lookup: CDR1 MDHEN, CDR2 SYDVKM. Trimming shortened V by 3 bases and J by 13 bases, and 10 bases separated the two germline ends. The CDR3 is 11 amino acids. The iRepertoire nested amplicon-rescue multiplex PCR amplified TCR alpha and beta CDR3s from RNA. Tissue mRNA or PBMC total RNA, roughly 85-450 ng, went into one-step reverse transcription and amplification. TCRdb redid the calling of the multiplex PCR reads with MiXCR, one entry per CDR3 protein. The sample consists of fewer than 200,000 distinct CDR3 sequences, around 45% of them appearing once. The V and J genes are TRBV28 and TRBJ2-1; no clear D. The sample taken for sequencing was glioma tissue, nonneoplastic brain tissue, or PBMCs (not recorded which). This receptor was identified in a human donor with low-grade glioma or glioblastoma, undergoing nonglioma brain surgery, or in good health (not recorded which). The CDR3 here is CASSFILDQFF. The CDR3 nucleotides read TGTGCCAGCAGTTTTATCCTGGATCAGTTCTTC.